Here is one T cell receptor (beta chain) with its context. Other DNA sequences within the sample encode an identical CDR3. The V gene's germline CDR1 is SGHAT and CDR2 FQNNGV. The CDR3 length is 15 residues. V was pared by 5 bases and J by 3 bases, with 8 bases of the junction left unmatched. The data were produced by immunoSEQ multiplex PCR, yet TCRdb's version contains in-frame clones alone and is incomplete. The sample has fewer than 95,000 clones; approximately 92% are singletons. This sample is part of a study of blood T cell repertoires in COVID-19. The wider study: Nucleic acid was either cDNA or gDNA, and it came from T cells, B-cell-depleted T cells, or PBMCs.

V is TRBV11-2 and J is TRBJ2-7, with 9 bases matching TRBD1. The sample comprised peripheral blood. The receptor's source is an elderly woman with acute or convalescent COVID-19. The CDR3 nucleotides read TGTGCCAGCAGCCCGGACAGGGGCGGGGGCTACGAGCAGTACTTC. Residues: CASSPDRGGGYEQYF.